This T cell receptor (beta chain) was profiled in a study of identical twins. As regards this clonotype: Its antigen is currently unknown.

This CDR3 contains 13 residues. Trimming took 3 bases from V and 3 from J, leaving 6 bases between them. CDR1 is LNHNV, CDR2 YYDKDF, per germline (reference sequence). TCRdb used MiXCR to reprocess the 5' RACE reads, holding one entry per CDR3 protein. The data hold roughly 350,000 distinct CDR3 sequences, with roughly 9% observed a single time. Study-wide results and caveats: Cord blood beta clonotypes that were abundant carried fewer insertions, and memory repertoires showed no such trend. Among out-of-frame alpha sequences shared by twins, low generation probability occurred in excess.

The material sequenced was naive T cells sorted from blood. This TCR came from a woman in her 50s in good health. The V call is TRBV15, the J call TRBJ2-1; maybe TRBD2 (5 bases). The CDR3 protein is CATSSRDYNEQFF. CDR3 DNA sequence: TGTGCCACCAGCAGCCGGGACTACAATGAGCAGTTCTTC.